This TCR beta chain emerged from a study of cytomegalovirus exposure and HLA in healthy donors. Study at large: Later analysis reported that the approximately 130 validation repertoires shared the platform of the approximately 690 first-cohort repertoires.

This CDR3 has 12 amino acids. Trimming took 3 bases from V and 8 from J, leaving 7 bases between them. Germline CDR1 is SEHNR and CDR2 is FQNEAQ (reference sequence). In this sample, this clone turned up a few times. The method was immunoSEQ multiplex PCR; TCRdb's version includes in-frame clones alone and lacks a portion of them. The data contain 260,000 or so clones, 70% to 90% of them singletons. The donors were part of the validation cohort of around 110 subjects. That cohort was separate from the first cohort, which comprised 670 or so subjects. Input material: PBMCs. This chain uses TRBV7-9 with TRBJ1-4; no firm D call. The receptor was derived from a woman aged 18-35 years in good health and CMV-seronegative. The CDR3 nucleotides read TGTGCCAGCAGCTTGGACTTCGAAAAACTGTTTTTT. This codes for CASSLDFEKLFF.